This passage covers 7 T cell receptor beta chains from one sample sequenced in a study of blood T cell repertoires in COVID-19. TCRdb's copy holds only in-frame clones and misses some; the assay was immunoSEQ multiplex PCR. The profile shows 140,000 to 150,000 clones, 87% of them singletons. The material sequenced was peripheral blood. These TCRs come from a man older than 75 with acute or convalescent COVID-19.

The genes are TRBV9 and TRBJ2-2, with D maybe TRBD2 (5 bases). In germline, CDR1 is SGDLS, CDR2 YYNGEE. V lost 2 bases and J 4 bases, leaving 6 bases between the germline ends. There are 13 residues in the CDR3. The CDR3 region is CASSVGGTGELFF. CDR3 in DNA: TGTGCCAGCAGCGTCGGAGGCACCGGGGAGCTGTTTTTT. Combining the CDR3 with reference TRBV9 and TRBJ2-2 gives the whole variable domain DSGVTQTPKHLITATGQRVTLRCSPRSGDLSVYWYQQSLDQGLQFLIQYYNGEERAKGNILERFSAQQFPDLHSELNLSSLELGDSALYFCASSVGGTGELFFGEGSRLTVL.

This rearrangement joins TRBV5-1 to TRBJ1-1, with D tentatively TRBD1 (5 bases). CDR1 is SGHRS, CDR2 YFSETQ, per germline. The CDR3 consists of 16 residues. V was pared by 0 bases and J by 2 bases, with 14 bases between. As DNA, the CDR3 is TGCGCCAGCAGCTTGGCCTTGGGGCTGATAAACACTGAAGCTTTCTTT. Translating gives CASSLALGLINTEAFF.

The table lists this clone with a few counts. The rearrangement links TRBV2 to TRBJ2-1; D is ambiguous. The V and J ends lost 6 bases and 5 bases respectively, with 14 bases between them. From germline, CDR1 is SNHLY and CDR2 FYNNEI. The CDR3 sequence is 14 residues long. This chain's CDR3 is CASSPIIPNNEQFF. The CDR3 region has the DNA TGTGCCAGCAGCCCCATAATACCTAACAATGAGCAGTTCTTC.

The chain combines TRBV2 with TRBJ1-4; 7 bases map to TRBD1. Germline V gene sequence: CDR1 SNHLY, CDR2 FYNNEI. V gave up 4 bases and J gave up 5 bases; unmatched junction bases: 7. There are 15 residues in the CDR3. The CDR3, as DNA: TGTGCCAGCAGTGCCCGGGGGACAGCAAATGAAAAACTGTTTTTT. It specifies CASSARGTANEKLFF.

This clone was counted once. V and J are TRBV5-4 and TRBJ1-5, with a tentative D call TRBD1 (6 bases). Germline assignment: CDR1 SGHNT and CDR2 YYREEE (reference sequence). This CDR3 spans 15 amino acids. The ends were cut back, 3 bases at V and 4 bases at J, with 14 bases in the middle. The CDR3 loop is CASSSGGQLNQPQHF. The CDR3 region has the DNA TGTGCCAGCAGCTCCGGGGGGCAGCTTAATCAGCCCCAGCATTTT.

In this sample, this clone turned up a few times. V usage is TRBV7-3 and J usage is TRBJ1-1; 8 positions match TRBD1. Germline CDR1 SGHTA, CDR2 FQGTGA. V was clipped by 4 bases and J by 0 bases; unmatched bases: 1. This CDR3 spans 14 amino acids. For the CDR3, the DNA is TGTGCCAGCAGCTCGACAGGGGTGAACACTGAAGCTTTCTTT. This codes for CASSSTGVNTEAFF.

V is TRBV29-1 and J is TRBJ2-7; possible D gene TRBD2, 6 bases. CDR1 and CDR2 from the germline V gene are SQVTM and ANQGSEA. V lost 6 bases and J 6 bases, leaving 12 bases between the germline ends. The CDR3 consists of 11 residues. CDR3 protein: CSVKWGVEQYF. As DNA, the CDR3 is TGCAGCGTGAAATGGGGGGTCGAGCAGTACTTC.